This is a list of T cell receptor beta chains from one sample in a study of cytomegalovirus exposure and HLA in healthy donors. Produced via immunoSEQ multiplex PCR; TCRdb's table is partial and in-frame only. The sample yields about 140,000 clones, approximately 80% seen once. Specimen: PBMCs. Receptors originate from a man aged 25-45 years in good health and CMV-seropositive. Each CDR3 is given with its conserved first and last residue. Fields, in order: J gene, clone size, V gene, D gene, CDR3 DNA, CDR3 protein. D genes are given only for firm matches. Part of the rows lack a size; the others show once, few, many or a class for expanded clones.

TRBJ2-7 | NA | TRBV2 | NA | TGTGCCAGCAACCAGGGCTTCGAGCAGTACTTC | CASNQGFEQYF
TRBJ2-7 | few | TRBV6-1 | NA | TGTGCCAGCATAGACTGGGATTTAGCGGACTACGAGCAGTACTTC | CASIDWDLADYEQYF
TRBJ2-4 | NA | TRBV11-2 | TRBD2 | TGTGCCAGCAGCCCGATAATACGGGGGGGTGGCAAAAACATTCAGTACTTC | CASSPIIRGGGKNIQYF
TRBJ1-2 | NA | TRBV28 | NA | TGTGCCAGCAGTTCAGGGGTATATGGCTACACCTTC | CASSSGVYGYTF
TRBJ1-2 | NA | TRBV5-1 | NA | TGCGCCAGCAGCCCAGGGACAACCTATGGCTACACCTTC | CASSPGTTYGYTF
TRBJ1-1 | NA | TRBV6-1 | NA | TGTGCCAGCAGTGGACAGGTTCTGAACACTGAAGCTTTCTTT | CASSGQVLNTEAFF
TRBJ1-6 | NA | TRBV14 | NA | TGTGCCAGCAGCCAAGATCCCATTTCCTATAATTCACCCCTCCACTTT | CASSQDPISYNSPLHF
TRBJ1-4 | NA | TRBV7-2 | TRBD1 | TGTGCCAGCAACACGCCGGGACAGCTGGGCGAAAAACTGTTTTTT | CASNTPGQLGEKLFF
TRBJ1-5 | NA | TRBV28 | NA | TGTGCCAGCAGTCCGCGGGAGGGCCGCAATCAGCCCCAGCATTTT | CASSPREGRNQPQHF
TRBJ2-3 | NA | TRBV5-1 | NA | TGCGCCAGCAGCTTGACTACCACAGATACGCAGTATTTT | CASSLTTTDTQYF
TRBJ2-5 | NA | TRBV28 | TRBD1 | TGTGCCAGCAGTTTAGACAGGGTAAAGGGGACGGTAAGAGAGACCCAGTACTTC | CASSLDRVKGTVRETQYF
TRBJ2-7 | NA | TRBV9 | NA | TGTGCCAGCAGCGCTTACGACAGCCCCTACGAGCAGTACTTC | CASSAYDSPYEQYF
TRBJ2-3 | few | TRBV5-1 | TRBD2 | TGCGCCAGCAGTATTAGTGGGACTAGCGGTTTACAGTCGGCGCAGTATTTT | CASSISGTSGLQSAQYF
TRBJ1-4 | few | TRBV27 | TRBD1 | TGTGCCAGCAGCAGAGACAGGGTCGGCGAAAAACTGTTTTTT | CASSRDRVGEKLFF
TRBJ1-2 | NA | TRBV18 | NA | TGTGCCAGCTCTCTCACGGCCACCCCCGGGACTCCATTAGGTACTAACTATGGCTACACCTTC | CASSLTATPGTPLGTNYGYTF
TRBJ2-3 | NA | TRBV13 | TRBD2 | TGTGCCAGCAGCTTGAGCGGGGGGAAAACAGATACGCAGTATTTT | CASSLSGGKTDTQYF
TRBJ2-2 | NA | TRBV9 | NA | TGTGCCAGCAGCGTAGTAGATGCCGGGGAGCTGTTTTTT | CASSVVDAGELFF
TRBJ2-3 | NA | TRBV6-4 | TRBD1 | TGTGCCAGCAGTGACTCGTCAGGGGGAACAGATACGCAGTATTTT | CASSDSSGGTDTQYF
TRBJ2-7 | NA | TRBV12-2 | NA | TGTGCAAGTCGCTTAGAAGGGAGGACTTCAGCCTACGAGCAGTACTTC | CASRLEGRTSAYEQYF
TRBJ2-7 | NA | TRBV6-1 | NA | TGTGCCAGCAGTGAAGCGGGGCTCCCCCCCTACGAGCAGTACTTC | CASSEAGLPPYEQYF
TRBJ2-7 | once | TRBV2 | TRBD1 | TGTGCCAGCAGTTCCGGGACAGGGGACGAGCAGTACTTC | CASSSGTGDEQYF
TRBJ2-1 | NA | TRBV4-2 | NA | TGTGCCAGCAGCCAGGGGGGGCCCAATTACAATGAGCAGTTCTTC | CASSQGGPNYNEQFF